This T cell receptor (beta chain) is drawn from a study of blood T cells in healthy people across ages. Study conclusions and caveats: Possibly, changes in expanded clonotypes were confounded because donor CMV status was unknown. Naive CD4+ cells and diversity were both higher in long-lived donors than in aged donors.

To note about this clonotype: Antigen: not known.

Germline values: CDR1 LGHNA, CDR2 YNFKEQ. The CDR3 contains 14 residues. V lost 4 bases and J lost 9; bases outside the gene matches: 7. With a J-beta primer mix and a sample-barcoded 5' primer, a second PCR ran about 7 to 11 cycles. TCRdb re-analysed the 5' RACE reads in MiXCR, keeping a single row per CDR3 protein. Of some 800,000 distinct CDR3 sequences listed, about 25% are singletons. Separately, the same data were catalogued under a study of T cells of mothers and their children. According to that study: Researchers put all of the extracted RNA into cDNA synthesis, using roughly 1.4 ug per 15 ul. Thymic selection molds TCR recombination products alike in related and unrelated pairs.

The chain joins TRBV4-2 to TRBJ1-4; 8 bases agree with TRBD1. The sequencing input was blood. The clonotype was recovered from a boy aged 5-17 years in good health. Here the CDR3 DNA reads TGTGCCAGCAGCCCAGAACAGGGGGGGAAAAAACTGTTTTTT. Its translation: CASSPEQGGKKLFF.